Sequencing of this T cell receptor beta chain was carried out in a study of monozygotic twins with inflammatory bowel disease (dated by TCRdb to between 2018 and 2020). Broadly, across the study: The full study comprised 28 monozygotic twin pairs: nine German pairs (four IBD-concordant, five IBD-discordant) and 19 IBD-discordant Danish pairs. Within discordant pairs, disease-associated traits were sought mainly by comparing IBD patients with their genetically identical healthy co-twins. Each individual had, on average, about 151 000 unique TCRalpha sequences and 181 000 unique TCRbeta sequences available for analysis.

General conclusions and limits of the study: Distinction between different T cell subtypes could not be achieved in the analysis. A decrease in TCRbeta repertoire diversity, as measured by inverse Simpson index, was observed in IBD patients compared with their healthy co-twins. Because patients were on differing immunosuppressive treatments, the repertoires may have picked up extra background noise and inter-individual variability. Compared with healthy twins, IBD patients had fewer clonotypes in common with other individuals, a difference most pronounced in patients showing signs of disease activity. No difference in repertoire similarity was observed between concordant and discordant twins, possibly owing to limited statistical power. No single strong signal or clonotype linked to IBD turned up in the results, so the idea that one exists was not supported.

With respect to this clonotype: Its antigen target is currently unknown.

The library was obtained by 5' RACE. For each TCR library, 3,500 to 4,000 ng of total RNA was used. For each sample, cDNA was synthesized in eight separate reactions using SMARTScribe reverse transcriptase. Unique molecular identifiers containing a 6-nucleotide sample barcode were introduced through template switching during cDNA synthesis. TCRalpha and TCRbeta cDNA was amplified in two nested PCRs of roughly 17 and 9 cycles, and bead purification was carried out after each PCR. Before amplification, cDNA was treated with uracil DNA-glycosylase and purified using the QIAquick PCR purification kit. The second PCR was the step at which Illumina TruSeq-compatible adapters and sample-specific barcodes were added. Library quality and concentration were checked on TapeStation and Qubit, and libraries were pooled at around 4.7 ng each. Pooled libraries were sequenced on an Illumina HiSeq2500 single-index Rapid Run with 2 x 100 bp reads and custom sequencing primers. The paper's data handling went like this. UMI-based consensus assembly with MiGEC version 1.2.6 was used to correct PCR and sequencing errors. MiXCR version 2.1.1 was used for V(D)J alignment, clonotype assembly and CDR3 extraction. To normalise gene usage, clonotype sharing and MAIT/NKT TCR abundance, the analysis used the top 1000, 10 000 and 20 000 clonotypes per sample. Diversity was computed as the inverse Simpson index with the vegan R package after downsampling to 27 000 UMIs. Paired Mann-Whitney U tests were applied to discordant twin pairs, and Benjamini-Hochberg correction was used for multiple testing. Based on TCRdb reprocessing of the reads, there is one entry per CDR3 protein sequence, and DNA is missing. TCRdb's processing, not the study's, gives the V and J calls here. The table held for this sample gives under 350,000 distinct CDR3 sequences. 5.6% of the sample rests with the top ten.

From each donor, a roughly 2.4 ml peripheral blood sample was collected into PAXgene tubes and kept at -80 degrees C. Without T cell sorting, total RNA was isolated from whole blood using the PAXgene blood miRNA kit on an automated QIAcube. Peripheral blood from monozygotic twin pairs, either concordant or discordant for inflammatory bowel disease, underwent deep TCRalpha and TCRbeta repertoire profiling that used unique molecular barcoding. For every twin pair, smoking habits were documented, and each individual was categorised as a current, former or never smoker. The cysteine opens and the phenylalanine closes a CDR3 of 14 amino acids. The DNA is unrecorded. The germline V gene yields SGHTA for CDR1 and FQGNSA for CDR2.

The sequencing sample was made of blood. Here the chain combines TRBV7-2 and TRBJ1-3. The origin of this receptor is a human donor with ulcerative colitis or Crohn's disease, or a healthy co-twin of an affected twin (not recorded which). The encoded CDR3 is CASSLGFSVNTIYF.